The rows below give T cell receptor beta chains drawn from one sample of a study of regulatory T cells in long-lasting Graves disease. TCRdb called the multiplex PCR reads again in MiXCR, with one record for every CDR3 protein. Counted here are more than 300,000 distinct CDR3 sequences, less than 20% occurring once; the ten biggest clones make up approximately 21%. Source: peripheral blood mononuclear cells (PBMCs), taken at new diagnosis, from a patient treated with antithyroid drugs. Receptors originate from a female donor with Graves disease. Each CDR3 is given with its conserved first and last residue. The order of the fields is V gene, J gene, clone size, CDR3 length, D gene, CDR3 protein, CDR3 DNA. The D gene is left open where the match is weak. Clone size is not always given. Where it is, it says once, few, many or a class for expanded clones.

TRBV5-5	TRBJ2-1	NA	14	NA	CASRAAGSYNEQFF	TGTGCCAGCAGGGCCGCTGGGTCCTACAATGAGCAGTTCTTC
TRBV12-3/TRBV12-4	TRBJ2-7	many	12	NA	CASSLRDYEQYF	TGTGCCAGCAGTTTGAGGGACTACGAGCAGTACTTC
TRBV9	TRBJ2-5	many	14	NA	CASSVEHPQGTQYF	TGTGCCAGCAGCGTAGAACACCCCCAAGGGACCCAGTACTTC
TRBV18	TRBJ2-1	many	16	NA	CASSPKGEGEYNEQFF	TGTGCCAGCTCACCAAAGGGAGAAGGGGAGTACAATGAGCAGTTCTTC
TRBV12-5	TRBJ2-3	many	14	TRBD2	CASGLGLAGAKEYF	TGTGCTAGTGGTTTGGGACTAGCGGGGGCAAAGGAGTATTTT
TRBV2	TRBJ2-7	many	16	NA	CASSFGRQQGSYEQYF	TGTGCCAGCAGTTTCGGCCGGCAACAGGGCTCCTACGAGCAGTACTTC
TRBV18	TRBJ2-1	NA	13	NA	CASSSDGVNEQFF	TGTGCCAGCTCATCCGATGGGGTTAATGAGCAGTTCTTC
TRBV7-2	TRBJ2-7	many	14	TRBD2	CASSPYGGSYEQYF	TGTGCCAGCAGCCCTTACGGGGGGTCCTACGAGCAGTACTTC
TRBV2	TRBJ2-1	many	15	NA	CASSAGQQKYNEQFF	TGTGCCAGCAGTGCTGGACAGCAAAAATACAATGAGCAGTTCTTC
TRBV6-8	TRBJ2-3	NA	14	NA	CASMQGRFADTQYF	TGTGCCAGCATGCAGGGACGTTTCGCAGATACGCAGTATTTT
TRBV28	TRBJ1-1	many	15	NA	CASTMPPPMNTEAFF	TGTGCCAGCACCATGCCCCCCCCGATGAACACTGAAGCTTTCTTT
TRBV18	TRBJ2-1	NA	19	TRBD2	CASSPKRLAGIGSYNEQFF	TGTGCCAGCTCACCAAAACGACTAGCGGGAATTGGTTCCTACAATGAGCAGTTCTTC
TRBV7-8	TRBJ2-1	few	15	TRBD2	CASSSLAGGAIGPFF	TGTGCCAGCAGCTCCCTAGCGGGAGGGGCCATCGGGCCTTTCTTC
TRBV7-2	TRBJ2-1	many	13	TRBD2	CASSFPGTNEQFF	TGTGCCAGCAGCTTCCCCGGGACTAACGAGCAGTTCTTC
TRBV20-1	TRBJ2-2	many	14	NA	CSARDRRATGELFF	TGCAGTGCTAGAGATAGGCGGGCCACCGGGGAGCTGTTTTTT
TRBV6-1	TRBJ1-2	NA	12	NA	CASTRGGYGYTF	TGTGCCAGCACCCGGGGGGGGTATGGCTACACCTTC
TRBV19	TRBJ2-1	few	14	NA	CASMGAGRSNEQFF	TGTGCCAGTATGGGTGCGGGAAGGTCCAATGAGCAGTTCTTC
TRBV6-5	TRBJ2-1	many	21	NA	CASSYPYTAFKTHSSYNEQFF	TGTGCCAGCAGTTACCCGTATACAGCGTTTAAGACCCACAGCTCCTACAATGAGCAGTTCTTC
TRBV29-1	TRBJ2-1	many	15	TRBD2	CSVESGRATYNEQFF	TGCAGCGTGGAGAGCGGGAGGGCCACCTACAATGAGCAGTTCTTC
TRBV30	TRBJ2-7	NA	15	NA	CAWSVRDTRGYEQYF	TGTGCCTGGAGTGTCCGGGACACCCGAGGGTACGAGCAGTACTTC
TRBV6-1	TRBJ1-2	many	14	NA	CASDSFGVSGGYTF	TGTGCCAGCGATTCGTTCGGGGTGTCCGGCGGCTACACCTTC
TRBV5-1	TRBJ1-2	few	14	NA	CASNPEGIDYGNTF	TGCGCCAGCAACCCCGAGGGGATAGACTATGGCAACACCTTC
TRBV20-1	TRBJ1-2	many	13	NA	CSARDPAIYGYTF	TGCAGTGCTAGAGATCCGGCGATCTATGGCTACACCTTC
TRBV12-3/TRBV12-4	TRBJ2-7	many	15	NA	CASSLKASSEYEQYF	TGTGCCAGCAGTTTGAAGGCTAGTTCTGAATACGAGCAGTACTTC
TRBV9	TRBJ1-4	many	12	NA	CASSGGNEKLFF	TGTGCCAGCAGCGGGGGAAATGAAAAACTGTTTTTT
TRBV6-1	TRBJ2-3	NA	13	NA	CASSGISTDTQYF	TGTGCCAGCAGCGGAATAAGCACAGATACGCAGTATTTT
TRBV5-1	TRBJ2-1	NA	16	NA	CASSLGGGASPNEQFF	TGCGCCAGCAGCTTGGGAGGGGGGGCTAGTCCCAATGAGCAGTTCTTC
TRBV29-1	TRBJ1-1	many	14	TRBD1	CSVESGTGRTEAFF	TGCAGCGTTGAATCCGGGACAGGGCGGACTGAAGCTTTCTTT
TRBV15	TRBJ2-3	many	17	TRBD2	CATSRDRASGFTDTQYF	TGTGCCACCAGCAGAGATCGGGCTAGCGGATTTACAGATACGCAGTATTTT
TRBV7-9	TRBJ1-2	many	18	NA	CASSLRGWQETGTYGYTF	TGTGCCAGCAGCTTAAGAGGGTGGCAGGAAACCGGAACCTATGGCTACACCTTC
TRBV10-2	TRBJ2-7	NA	15	TRBD2	CASSQTLADPYEQYF	TGCGCCAGCAGCCAGACTCTAGCGGACCCCTACGAGCAGTACTTC
TRBV12-5	TRBJ1-5	many	13	TRBD1	CASGPGGFQPQHF	TGTGCTAGTGGACCAGGGGGCTTTCAGCCCCAGCATTTT
TRBV28	TRBJ1-1	many	11	TRBD1	CASGLDREAFF	TGTGCCAGCGGATTGGACAGGGAAGCTTTCTTT
TRBV5-1	TRBJ2-1	many	13	NA	CASSFFLQNEQFF	TGCGCCAGCAGCTTCTTCCTTCAAAATGAGCAGTTCTTC
TRBV2	TRBJ2-5	many	13	NA	CASSVSGFGTQYF	TGTGCCAGCAGTGTCAGCGGATTTGGGACCCAGTACTTC
TRBV5-1	TRBJ1-2	few	15	NA	CASSGPYRVDYGYTF	TGCGCCAGCAGCGGACCCTACAGGGTTGACTATGGCTACACCTTC
TRBV27	TRBJ1-5	many	13	NA	CASSLISNQPQHF	TGTGCCAGCAGTTTAATTAGCAATCAGCCCCAGCATTTT
TRBV4-1	TRBJ1-1	many	14	NA	CASSQEQGNTEAFF	TGCGCCAGCAGCCAAGAACAGGGTAACACTGAAGCTTTCTTT
TRBV29-1	TRBJ1-2	many	13	NA	CSVEVETDYGYTF	TGCAGCGTTGAAGTGGAAACGGACTATGGCTACACCTTC
TRBV27	TRBJ2-3	NA	18	TRBD2	CASSLRGLAGGRTDTQYF	TGTGCCAGCAGTTTACGTGGACTAGCGGGGGGCAGGACAGATACGCAGTATTTT
TRBV29-1	TRBJ2-7	NA	16	TRBD2	CSVEDLGLAGGYEQYF	TGCAGCGTTGAAGATCTGGGGCTAGCGGGAGGGTACGAGCAGTACTTC
TRBV24-1	TRBJ2-3	many	16	NA	CATSDPTGASTDTQYF	TGTGCCACCAGTGACCCCACCGGTGCGAGCACAGATACGCAGTATTTT
TRBV5-1	TRBJ1-2	many	13	NA	CASSLTSGYGYTF	TGCGCCAGCAGCTTGACAAGCGGCTATGGCTACACCTTC
TRBV6-6	TRBJ1-1	many	15	NA	CASSYSVIYDTEAFF	TGTGCCAGCAGTTACTCGGTTATATATGACACTGAAGCTTTCTTT
TRBV7-9	TRBJ2-3	many	15	TRBD2	CASSLGEAGGDTQYF	TGTGCCAGCAGCTTGGGGGAAGCGGGAGGTGATACGCAGTATTTT
TRBV12-3/TRBV12-4	TRBJ1-6	many	14	TRBD1	CASSFNRGDSPLHF	TGTGCCAGCAGTTTCAACAGGGGGGATTCACCCCTCCACTTT
TRBV3-1	TRBJ1-5	many	14	NA	CASSQQVSNQPQHF	TGTGCCAGCAGCCAACAGGTTAGCAATCAGCCCCAGCATTTT
TRBV24-1	TRBJ2-7	NA	16	NA	CTTSDLPYGVTYEQYF	TGTACCACCAGTGATTTGCCCTATGGCGTGACTTACGAGCAGTACTTC
TRBV3-1	TRBJ2-3	many	17	TRBD2	CASSPGGLAGVADTQYF	TGTGCCAGCAGCCCAGGGGGGCTAGCGGGAGTAGCAGATACGCAGTATTTT
TRBV19	TRBJ2-1	NA	17	TRBD1	CASSIIGRGPPYNEQFF	TGTGCCAGTAGTATTATCGGCAGGGGGCCCCCCTACAATGAGCAGTTCTTC
TRBV27	TRBJ1-2	NA	14	TRBD1	CASSDTTGIGGYTF	TGTGCCAGCAGTGACACGACAGGGATTGGCGGCTACACCTTC
TRBV18	TRBJ2-7	many	14	NA	CASSDRDFSYEQYF	TGTGCCAGCTCAGACAGGGACTTCTCCTACGAGCAGTACTTC